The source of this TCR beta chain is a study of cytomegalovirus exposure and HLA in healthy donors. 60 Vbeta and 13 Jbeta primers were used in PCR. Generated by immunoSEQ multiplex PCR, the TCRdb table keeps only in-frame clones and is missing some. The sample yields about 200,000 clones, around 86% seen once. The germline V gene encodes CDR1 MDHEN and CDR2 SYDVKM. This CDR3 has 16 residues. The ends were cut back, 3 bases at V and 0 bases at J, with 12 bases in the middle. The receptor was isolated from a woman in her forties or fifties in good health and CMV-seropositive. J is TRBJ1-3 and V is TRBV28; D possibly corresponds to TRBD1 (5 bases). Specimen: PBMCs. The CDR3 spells CASSFGGDISGNTIYF. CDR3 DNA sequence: TGTGCCAGCAGTTTCGGAGGGGATATCTCTGGAAACACCATATATTTT.